These T cell receptor beta chains were read from a single sample in a study of T cell repertoires in cytomegalovirus infection. TCRdb redid the calling of the reads with MiXCR, one entry per CDR3 protein. The data show over 90,000 distinct CDR3 sequences, with about 17% seen just once and around 8.5% held by the top ten. Specimen: PBMCs. The receptor set was obtained from a human donor in good health (CMV status not recorded). Some clones in this sample may be carry-over from other donors' samples. Each CDR3 is given with its conserved first and last residue. Fields, in order: clone size, D gene, V gene, CDR3 length, J gene, CDR3 DNA, CDR3 protein. D genes are given only for firm matches. Rows may omit the clone size; those that give it use once, few, many or a size class.

>many|.|TRBV7-2|12|TRBJ2-7
TGTGCCAGCAGCCGGACAGACTACGAGCAGTACTTC
CASSRTDYEQYF
>many|.|TRBV19|13|TRBJ1-5
TGTGCCAGTAGTATAGAAGGGGGAAAGCCCCAGCATTTT
CASSIEGGKPQHF
>.|.|TRBV6-2/TRBV6-3|13|TRBJ1-5
TGTGCCAGCACGGGGCAGCGCAATCAGCCCCAGCATTTT
CASTGQRNQPQHF
>few|TRBD1|TRBV7-9|14|TRBJ2-7
TGTGCCAGCAGCTTCTGGGACAGACCTGGCGAGCAGTACTTC
CASSFWDRPGEQYF
>.|.|TRBV12-5|15|TRBJ1-1
TGTGCTAGTGGTTTGGGTCAGGGGCCCGAGTTCGCAGCTTTCTTT
CASGLGQGPEFAAFF
>.|.|TRBV20-1|13|TRBJ1-2
TGCAGTGCTAGAGATGTCATCCGGGATGGCTACACCTTC
CSARDVIRDGYTF
>.|TRBD1|TRBV7-9|12|TRBJ1-2
TGTGCCAGCAGCTTCCAGGGGGATGGCTACACCTTC
CASSFQGDGYTF
>.|.|TRBV6-6|14|TRBJ2-7
TGTGCCAGCAGGCCCCGGGACCAATCCTCCGAGCAGTACTTC
CASRPRDQSSEQYF
>many|TRBD1|TRBV29-1|16|TRBJ1-2
TGCAGCGTTGTAACTCTAACGGGACAGCAAAGAGATGGCTACACCTTC
CSVVTLTGQQRDGYTF
>many|TRBD2|TRBV15|15|TRBJ2-3
TGTGCCAGTACGATACGGGGGGGCCGGGCAGATACGCAGTATTTT
CASTIRGGRADTQYF
>.|.|TRBV12-3/TRBV12-4|16|TRBJ2-2
TGTGCCAGCAGATCTCAGGGGGGGCACGTCACCGGGGAGCTGTTTTTT
CASRSQGGHVTGELFF
>many|.|TRBV6-4|16|TRBJ2-3
TGTGCCAGCAGTCTACCCGCCCTAGCCGTTTTGGATACGCAGTATTTT
CASSLPALAVLDTQYF
>.|.|TRBV7-2|11|TRBJ2-2
TGTGCCAGCAGCCCTTACGGGGAGCTGTTTTTT
CASSPYGELFF
>.|.|TRBV4-1|14|TRBJ1-2
TGCGCCAGCAGCCAAGCTTGGGGTGGATATGGCTACACCTTC
CASSQAWGGYGYTF
>few|.|TRBV20-1|14|TRBJ1-5
TGCAGTGCTATTGGGTTGACTAGCAATCAGCCCCAGCATTTT
CSAIGLTSNQPQHF
>.|.|TRBV7-3|14|TRBJ1-2
TGTGCCAGCAGCTTAGCGCCGACAGATTATGGCTACACCTTC
CASSLAPTDYGYTF
>many|.|TRBV7-2|14|TRBJ1-5
TGTGCCAGCAGCTCTACCCCAGGTAATCAGCCCCAGCATTTT
CASSSTPGNQPQHF
>few|TRBD1|TRBV29-1|13|TRBJ1-2
TGCAGCGTTTGGCAGGGGGCTGCCTATGGCTACACCTTC
CSVWQGAAYGYTF
>.|TRBD1|TRBV5-1|15|TRBJ2-7
TGCGCCAGCAGCTCCGGACAGGGAGGAACCTACGAGCAGTACTTC
CASSSGQGGTYEQYF
>.|.|TRBV4-2|9|TRBJ2-5
TGTGCCAGCAGCCAAGAGGACCCCTTC
CASSQEDPF
>.|.|TRBV7-3|13|TRBJ1-1
TGTGCCAGCAGCTTATTCGGGGGCACTGAAGCTTTCTTT
CASSLFGGTEAFF
>many|TRBD2|TRBV12-3/TRBV12-4|14|TRBJ2-3
TGTGCCAGCAGTTCCGCAGCGGGGGCAGATACGCAGTATTTT
CASSSAAGADTQYF
>many|TRBD2|TRBV7-8|14|TRBJ2-7
TGTGCCAGCAGCTCTAGCGGGGGGGCCTACGAGCAGTACTTC
CASSSSGGAYEQYF
>.|TRBD2|TRBV18|15|TRBJ2-1
TGTGCCAGCTCTCTATCAGCGGGGGGCGGCGATGAGCAGTTCTTC
CASSLSAGGGDEQFF
>few|.|TRBV2|15|TRBJ1-5
TGTGCCAGCAGTGAAGGCCGGGGGGGCAATCAGCCCCAGCATTTT
CASSEGRGGNQPQHF
>few|TRBD1|TRBV11-3|15|TRBJ1-5
TGTGCCAGCAGCTCTAACGACAGGGTGTATCAGCCCCAGCATTTT
CASSSNDRVYQPQHF
>many|TRBD1|TRBV7-2|18|TRBJ2-7
TGTGCCAGCAGCCCTACCCGGACAGGGTGGTCAAGGTCCTACGAGCAGTACTTC
CASSPTRTGWSRSYEQYF
>.|.|TRBV4-1|13|TRBJ1-4
TGCGCCAGCAGCCAGACGGTGAATGAAAAACTGTTTTTT
CASSQTVNEKLFF